This TCR beta chain was captured in a study of early T cells in non-severe SARS-CoV-2 infection. Many counts were recorded for this clonotype. Individual cDNA molecules each received unique molecular identifiers attached to them. TCRdb re-called the 5' RACE reads through MiXCR, storing one row per CDR3 protein. Of about 50,000 distinct CDR3 sequences in the sample, roughly 10% were seen once. Germline-derived CDR1 and CDR2 are MNHEY and SVGEGT. Trimming shortened V by 3 bases and J by 2 bases, and 16 bases separated the two germline ends. The length of the CDR3 is 16 residues. Sequenced: whole blood. J is TRBJ2-5 and V is TRBV6-2 or TRBV6-3, with a tentative D call TRBD2 (6 bases). The sequence came from an adult who was a healthcare worker with PCR-confirmed SARS-CoV-2 infection or an uninfected control (not recorded which). The CDR3 DNA reads as TGTGCCAGCAGTTATACTGCGGGGATAACGCAAGAGACCCAGTACTTC. Translating it yields CASSYTAGITQETQYF.